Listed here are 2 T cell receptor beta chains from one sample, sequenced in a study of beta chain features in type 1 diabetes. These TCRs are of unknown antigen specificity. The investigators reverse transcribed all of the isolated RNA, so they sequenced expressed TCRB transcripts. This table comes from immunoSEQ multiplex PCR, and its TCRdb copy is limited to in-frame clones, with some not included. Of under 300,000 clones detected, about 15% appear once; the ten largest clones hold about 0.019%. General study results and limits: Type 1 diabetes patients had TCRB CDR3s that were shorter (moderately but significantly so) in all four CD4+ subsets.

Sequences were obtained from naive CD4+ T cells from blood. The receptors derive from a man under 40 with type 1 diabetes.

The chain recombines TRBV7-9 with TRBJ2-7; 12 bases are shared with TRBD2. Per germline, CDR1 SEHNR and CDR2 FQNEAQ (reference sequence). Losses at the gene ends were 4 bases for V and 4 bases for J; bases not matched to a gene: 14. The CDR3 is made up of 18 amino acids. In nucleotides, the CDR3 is TGTGCCAGCAGCTCCTTGGAGACTAGCGGGGGATCCGTTTACGAGCAGTACTTC. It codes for CASSSLETSGGSVYEQYF. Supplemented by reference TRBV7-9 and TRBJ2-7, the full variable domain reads DTGVSQNPRHKITKRGQNVTFRCDPISEHNRLYWYRQTLGQGPEFLTYFQNEAQLEKSRLLSDRFSAERPKGSFSTLEIQRTEQGDSAMYLCASSSLETSGGSVYEQYFGPGTRLTVT.

The CDR3 sequence: CASSDRDRRSSYNEQFF. As DNA, the CDR3 is TGTGCCAGCAGTGACCGCGACAGACGGAGCTCCTACAATGAGCAGTTCTTC. The chain is built from TRBV25-1 and TRBJ2-1; D perhaps matches TRBD1 (5 bases). CDR3 size: 17 residues. The germline V gene has CDR1 MGHDK and CDR2 SYGVNS. Trimming pared 3 bases from V and 0 bases from J, leaving 15 bases between.